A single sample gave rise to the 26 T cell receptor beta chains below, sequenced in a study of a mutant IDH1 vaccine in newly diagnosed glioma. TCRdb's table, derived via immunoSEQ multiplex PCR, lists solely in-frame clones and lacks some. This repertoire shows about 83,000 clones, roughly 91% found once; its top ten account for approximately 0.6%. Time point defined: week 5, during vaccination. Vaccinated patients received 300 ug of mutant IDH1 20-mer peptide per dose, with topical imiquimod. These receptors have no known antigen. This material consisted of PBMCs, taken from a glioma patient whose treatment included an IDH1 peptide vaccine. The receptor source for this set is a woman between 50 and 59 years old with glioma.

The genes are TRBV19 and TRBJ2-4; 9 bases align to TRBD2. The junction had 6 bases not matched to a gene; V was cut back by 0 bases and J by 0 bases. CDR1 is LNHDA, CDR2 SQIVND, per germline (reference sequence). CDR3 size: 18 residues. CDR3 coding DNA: TGTGCCAGTAGTATAGAGCTAGCGGGGCCTCTAGCCAAAAACATTCAGTACTTC. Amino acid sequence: CASSIELAGPLAKNIQYF.

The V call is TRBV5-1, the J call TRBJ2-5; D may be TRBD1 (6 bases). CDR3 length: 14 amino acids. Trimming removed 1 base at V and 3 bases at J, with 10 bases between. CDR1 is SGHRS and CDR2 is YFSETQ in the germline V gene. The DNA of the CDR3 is TGCGCCAGCAGCTTGTTCGGACAGAAAGAGACCCAGTACTTC. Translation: CASSLFGQKETQYF.

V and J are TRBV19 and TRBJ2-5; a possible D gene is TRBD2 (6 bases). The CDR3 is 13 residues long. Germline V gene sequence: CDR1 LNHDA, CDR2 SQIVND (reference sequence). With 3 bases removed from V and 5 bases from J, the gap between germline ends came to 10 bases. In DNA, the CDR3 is TGTGCCAGTAGTATGTCGGGAGCTGAGACCCAGTACTTC. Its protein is CASSMSGAETQYF. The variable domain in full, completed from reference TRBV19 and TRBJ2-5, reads DGGITQSPKYLFRKEGQNVTLSCEQNLNHDAMYWYRQDPGQGLRLIYYSQIVNDFQKGDIAEGYSVSREKKESFPLTVTSAQKNPTAFYLCASSMSGAETQYFGPGTRLLVL.

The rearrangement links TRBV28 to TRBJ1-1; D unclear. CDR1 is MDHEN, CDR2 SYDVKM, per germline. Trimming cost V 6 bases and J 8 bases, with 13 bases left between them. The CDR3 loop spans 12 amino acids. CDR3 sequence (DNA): TGTGCCAGCAGGATACGGATCGGGGAAGCTTTCTTT. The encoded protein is CASRIRIGEAFF.

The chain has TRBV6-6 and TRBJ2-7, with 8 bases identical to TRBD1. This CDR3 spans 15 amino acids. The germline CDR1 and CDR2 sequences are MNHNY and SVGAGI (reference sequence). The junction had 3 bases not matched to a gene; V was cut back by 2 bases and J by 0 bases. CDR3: CASSYGTGYSYEQYF. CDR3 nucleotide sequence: TGTGCCAGCAGTTACGGGACAGGCTACTCCTACGAGCAGTACTTC.

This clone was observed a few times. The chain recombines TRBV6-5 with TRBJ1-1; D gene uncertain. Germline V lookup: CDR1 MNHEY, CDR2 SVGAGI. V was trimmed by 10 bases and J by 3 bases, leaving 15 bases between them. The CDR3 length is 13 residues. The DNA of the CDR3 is TGTGCCACCTCCGAGGGCTGGGACACTGAAGCTTTCTTT. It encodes CATSEGWDTEAFF.

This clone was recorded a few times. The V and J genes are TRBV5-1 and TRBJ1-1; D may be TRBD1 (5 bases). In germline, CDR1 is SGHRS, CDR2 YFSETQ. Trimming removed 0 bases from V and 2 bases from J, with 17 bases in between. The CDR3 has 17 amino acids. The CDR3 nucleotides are TGCGCCAGCAGCTTGGCGCAGGGAGCCCTCTACAACACTGAAGCTTTCTTT. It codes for CASSLAQGALYNTEAFF.

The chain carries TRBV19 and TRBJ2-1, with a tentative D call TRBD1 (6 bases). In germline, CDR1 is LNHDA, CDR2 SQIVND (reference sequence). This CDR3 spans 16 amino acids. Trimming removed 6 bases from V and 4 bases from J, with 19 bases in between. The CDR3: CASSRFPRTDYNEQFF. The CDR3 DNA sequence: TGTGCCAGTAGCCGATTCCCCCGGACAGATTACAATGAGCAGTTCTTC.

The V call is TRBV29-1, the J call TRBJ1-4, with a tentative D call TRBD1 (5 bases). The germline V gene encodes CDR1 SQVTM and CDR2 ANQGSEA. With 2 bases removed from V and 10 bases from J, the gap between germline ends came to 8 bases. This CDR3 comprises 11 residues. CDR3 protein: CSVELGTKLFF. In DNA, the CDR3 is TGCAGCGTTGAACTGGGGACAAAACTGTTTTTT. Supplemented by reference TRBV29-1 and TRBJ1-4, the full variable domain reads SAVISQKPSRDICQRGTSLTIQCQVDSQVTMMFWYRQQPGQSLTLIATANQGSEATYESGFVIDKFPISRPNLTFSTLTVSNMSPEDSSIYLCSVELGTKLFFGSGTQLSVL.

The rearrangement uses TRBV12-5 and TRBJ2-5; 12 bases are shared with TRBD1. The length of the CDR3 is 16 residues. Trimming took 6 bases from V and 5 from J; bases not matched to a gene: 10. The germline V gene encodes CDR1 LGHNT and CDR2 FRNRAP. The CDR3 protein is CASGQTGTGGGETQYF. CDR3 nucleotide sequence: TGTGCTAGTGGACAAACCGGGACAGGGGGCGGGGAGACCCAGTACTTC.

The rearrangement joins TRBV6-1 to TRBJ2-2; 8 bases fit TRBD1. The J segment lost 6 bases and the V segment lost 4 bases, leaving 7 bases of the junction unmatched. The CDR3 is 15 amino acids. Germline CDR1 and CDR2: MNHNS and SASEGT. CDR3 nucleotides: TGTGCCAGCAGTGGACGAGACAGGGGAGCCGGGGAGCTGTTTTTT. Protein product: CASSGRDRGAGELFF.

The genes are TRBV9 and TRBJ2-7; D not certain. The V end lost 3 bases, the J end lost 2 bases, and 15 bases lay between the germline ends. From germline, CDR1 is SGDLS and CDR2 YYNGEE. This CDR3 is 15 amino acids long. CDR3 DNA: TGTGCCAGCAGCGCGGACCCCCGGCGAGCCTACGAGCAGTACTTC. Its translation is CASSADPRRAYEQYF.

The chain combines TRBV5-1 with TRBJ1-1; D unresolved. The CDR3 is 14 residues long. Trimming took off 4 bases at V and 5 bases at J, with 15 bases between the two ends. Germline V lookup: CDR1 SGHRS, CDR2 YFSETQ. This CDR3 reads CASSPAVGETEAFF. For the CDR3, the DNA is TGCGCCAGCAGCCCGGCCGTTGGGGAAACTGAAGCTTTCTTT.

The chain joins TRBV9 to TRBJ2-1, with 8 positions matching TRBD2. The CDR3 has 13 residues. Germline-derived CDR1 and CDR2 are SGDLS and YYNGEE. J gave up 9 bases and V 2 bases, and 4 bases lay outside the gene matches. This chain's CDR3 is CASSVSSGIEQFF. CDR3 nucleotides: TGTGCCAGCAGCGTTAGTAGCGGGATTGAGCAGTTCTTC. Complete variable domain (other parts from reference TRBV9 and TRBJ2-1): DSGVTQTPKHLITATGQRVTLRCSPRSGDLSVYWYQQSLDQGLQFLIQYYNGEERAKGNILERFSAQQFPDLHSELNLSSLELGDSALYFCASSVSSGIEQFFGPGTRLTVL.

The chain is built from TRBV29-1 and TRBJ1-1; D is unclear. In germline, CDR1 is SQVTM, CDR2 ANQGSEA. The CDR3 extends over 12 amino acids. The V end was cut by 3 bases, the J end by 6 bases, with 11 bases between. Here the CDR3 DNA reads TGCAGCGTTGATTCCCTCGGGGCTGAAGCTTTCTTT. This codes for CSVDSLGAEAFF.

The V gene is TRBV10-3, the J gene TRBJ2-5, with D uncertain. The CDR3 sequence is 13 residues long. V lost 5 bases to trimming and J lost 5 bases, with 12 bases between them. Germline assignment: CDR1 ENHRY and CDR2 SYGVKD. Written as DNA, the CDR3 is TGTGCCATCAGTCGGGCTAGTCGGGAGACCCAGTACTTC. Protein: CAISRASRETQYF.

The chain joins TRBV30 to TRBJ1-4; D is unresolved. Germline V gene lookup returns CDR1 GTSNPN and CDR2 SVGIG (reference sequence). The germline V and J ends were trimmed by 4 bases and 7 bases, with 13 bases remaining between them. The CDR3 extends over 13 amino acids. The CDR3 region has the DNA TGTGCCTGGACTTTAGCCTTCGGTGAAAAACTGTTTTTT. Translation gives CAWTLAFGEKLFF.

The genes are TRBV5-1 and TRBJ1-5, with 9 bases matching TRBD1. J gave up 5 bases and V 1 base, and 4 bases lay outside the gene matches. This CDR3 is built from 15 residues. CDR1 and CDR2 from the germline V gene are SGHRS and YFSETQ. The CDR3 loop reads CASSLSGTGYQPQHF. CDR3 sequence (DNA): TGCGCCAGCAGCTTGTCAGGGACAGGGTATCAGCCCCAGCATTTT. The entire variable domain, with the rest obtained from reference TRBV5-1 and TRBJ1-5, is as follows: KAGVTQTPRYLIKTRGQQVTLSCSPISGHRSVSWYQQTPGQGLQFLFEYFSETQRNKGNFPGRFSGRQFSNSRSEMNVSTLELGDSALYLCASSLSGTGYQPQHFGDGTRLSIL.

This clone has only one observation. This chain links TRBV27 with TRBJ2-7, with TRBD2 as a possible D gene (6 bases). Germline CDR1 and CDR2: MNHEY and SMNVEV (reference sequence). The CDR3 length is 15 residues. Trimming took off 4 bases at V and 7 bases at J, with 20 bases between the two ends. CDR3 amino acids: CASSSGGAGVEEQYF. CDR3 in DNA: TGTGCCAGCAGTTCCGGGGGAGCCGGGGTGGAAGAGCAGTACTTC.

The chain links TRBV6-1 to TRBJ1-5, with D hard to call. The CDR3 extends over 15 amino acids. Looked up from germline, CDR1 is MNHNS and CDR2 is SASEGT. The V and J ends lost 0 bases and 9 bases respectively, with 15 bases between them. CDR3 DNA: TGTGCCAGCAGTGAAGCTTGGTCCAGCCTTTCGCCCCAGCATTTT. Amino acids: CASSEAWSSLSPQHF.

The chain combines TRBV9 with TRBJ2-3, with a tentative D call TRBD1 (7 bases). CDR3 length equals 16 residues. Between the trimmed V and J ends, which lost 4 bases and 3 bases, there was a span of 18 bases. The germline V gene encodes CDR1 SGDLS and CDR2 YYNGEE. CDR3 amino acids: CASSQAGQRLTDTQYF. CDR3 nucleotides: TGTGCCAGCAGCCAGGCGGGACAGAGATTAACAGATACGCAGTATTTT.

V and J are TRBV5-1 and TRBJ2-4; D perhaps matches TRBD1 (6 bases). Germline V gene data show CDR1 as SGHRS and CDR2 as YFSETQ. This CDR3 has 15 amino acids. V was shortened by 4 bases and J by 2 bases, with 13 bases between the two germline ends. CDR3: CASSLPDRPKNIQYF. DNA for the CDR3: TGCGCCAGCAGCCTGCCGGACAGACCCAAAAACATTCAGTACTTC.

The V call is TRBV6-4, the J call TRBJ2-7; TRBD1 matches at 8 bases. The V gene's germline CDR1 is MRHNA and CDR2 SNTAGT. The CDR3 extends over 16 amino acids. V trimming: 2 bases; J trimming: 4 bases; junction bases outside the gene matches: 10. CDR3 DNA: TGTGCCAGCAGTGACCGGGGTCAGGGGGCTTGTTACGAGCAGTACTTC. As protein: CASSDRGQGACYEQYF.

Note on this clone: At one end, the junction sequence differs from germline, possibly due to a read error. CDR3 protein: CASKNYGTGNEQYF. The CDR3 DNA is TGTGCGAGCAAAAATTACGGAACCGGGAACGAGCAGTACTTC. The chain joins TRBV6-5 to TRBJ2-7, with D perhaps TRBD2 (5 bases). Germline loops: CDR1 MNHEY, CDR2 SVGAGI. CDR3 size: 14 residues.

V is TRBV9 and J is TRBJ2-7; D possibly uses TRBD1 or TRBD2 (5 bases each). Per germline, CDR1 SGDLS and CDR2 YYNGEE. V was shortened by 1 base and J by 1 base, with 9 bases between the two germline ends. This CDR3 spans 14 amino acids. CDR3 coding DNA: TGTGCCAGCAGCGTATGGGACGCTTCCTACGAGCAGTACTTC. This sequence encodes CASSVWDASYEQYF.

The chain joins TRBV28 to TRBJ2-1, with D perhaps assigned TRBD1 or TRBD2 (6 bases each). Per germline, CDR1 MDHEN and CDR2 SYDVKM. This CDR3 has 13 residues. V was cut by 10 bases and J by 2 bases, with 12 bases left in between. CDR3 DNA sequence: TGTGCCACGGGGGCCAGCACCTACAATGAGCAGTTCTTC. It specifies CATGASTYNEQFF.